This entry lists 21 T cell receptor beta chains sequenced from one sample in a study of T cells expressing NK-cell markers. TCRdb reprocessed the 5' RACE reads, keeping one entry per CDR3 protein, no DNA. This sample's table reports fewer than 400,000 distinct CDR3 sequences. The sample consisted of blood T cells: a sorted CD56 or NKG2C T cell subset, CD4+ or CD8+ T cells, or bulk PBMC T cells (not recorded which). The receptor source for this set is a man aged 18-75 years in good health.

The chain has TRBV7-2 and TRBJ2-7. This CDR3 has 13 amino acids. Germline V CDR1 and CDR2: SGHTA, FQGNSA. CDR3 amino acids: CASSASWTYEQYF. Together with reference TRBV7-2 and TRBJ2-7, the CDR3 gives the full variable domain: GAGVSQSPSNKVTEKGKDVELRCDPISGHTALYWYRQSLGQGLEFLIYFQGNSAPDKSGLPSDRFSAERTGGSVSTLTIQRTQQEDSAVYLCASSASWTYEQYFGPGTRLTVT.

The chain is built from TRBV5-6 and TRBJ2-2. Per the germline V gene, CDR1 is SGHDT and CDR2 is YYEEEE. This CDR3 contains 16 residues. CDR3 residues: CASSLYAYSNTGELFF.

The CDR3 here is CAISDPGLRSNEQFF. The chain carries TRBV10-3 and TRBJ2-1; the TRBD1 assignment by TCRdb is unverifiable without DNA. Per the germline V gene, CDR1 is ENHRY and CDR2 is SYGVKD. The CDR3 consists of 15 residues.

The chain joins TRBV20-1 to TRBJ1-1; TCRdb lists TRBD1, though no DNA is available to test this call. CDR1 is DFQATT, CDR2 SNEGSKA, per germline (reference sequence). The CDR3 runs 11 residues. This CDR3 is CSAQQGLKAFF.

The V gene is TRBV2, the J gene TRBJ1-5; TCRdb selects TRBD1, and the lack of DNA leaves this call unchecked. In germline, CDR1 is SNHLY, CDR2 FYNNEI. The CDR3 extends over 14 amino acids. CDR3 residues: CASSVGQGYQPQHF.

The J gene is TRBJ2-3, the V gene TRBV18; without DNA, the TCRdb call of TRBD2 cannot be checked. Germline V gives CDR1 KGHSH, CDR2 LQKENI. CDR3 size: 19 residues. CDR3 loop: CASSPVAGTPPTYTDTQYF.

This rearrangement joins TRBV20-1 to TRBJ2-7; the TCRdb D gene call, TRBD1, has no DNA to confirm it. CDR1 is DFQATT, CDR2 SNEGSKA, per germline (reference sequence). The CDR3 extends over 15 amino acids. CDR3 sequence reads: CSTPLGTGLSYEQYF.

This chain joins TRBV5-1 and TRBJ2-1; TCRdb calls TRBD2, which cannot be checked without DNA. Germline CDR1 and CDR2: SGHRS and YFSETQ. This CDR3 spans 17 amino acids. Here the CDR3 reads CASSLLSSGGAGNEQFF.

The chain joins TRBV11-2 to TRBJ1-6; checking the TCRdb D call of TRBD1 is not possible without DNA. Germline V gene data show CDR1 as SGHAT and CDR2 as FQNNGV. This CDR3 has 15 residues. The CDR3 spells CASSLDLGGSSPLHF.

The chain links TRBV6-2 or TRBV6-3 to TRBJ2-1; TCRdb calls TRBD2, which cannot be checked without DNA. This CDR3 spans 16 amino acids. CDR1 is MNHEY and CDR2 is SVGEGT in the germline V gene. The CDR3 loop reads CASRRDSGGTYNEQFF.

The V and J genes are TRBV20-1 and TRBJ2-7. Germline loops: CDR1 DFQATT, CDR2 SNEGSKA (reference sequence). The CDR3 runs to 14 residues. Here the CDR3 reads CSAIGGVSIDEQYF.

The gene calls are TRBV7-2 and TRBJ2-5; the TCRdb call, TRBD2, lacks DNA for checking. This CDR3 spans 16 amino acids. Germline CDR1 is SGHTA and CDR2 is FQGNSA. CDR3 in amino acids: CASSFRSSGWGETQYF. The full variable domain, in which reference TRBV7-2 and TRBJ2-5 provide the parts outside the CDR3, is GAGVSQSPSNKVTEKGKDVELRCDPISGHTALYWYRQSLGQGLEFLIYFQGNSAPDKSGLPSDRFSAERTGGSVSTLTIQRTQQEDSAVYLCASSFRSSGWGETQYFGPGTRLLVL.

The chain links TRBV18 to TRBJ2-3; TCRdb returns TRBD1, unconfirmable since there is no DNA. Germline V lookup: CDR1 KGHSH, CDR2 LQKENI. The CDR3 sequence is 16 residues long. CDR3 protein: CASSSGGPRVTDTQYF.

V and J are TRBV3-1 and TRBJ2-7; the TRBD2 assignment by TCRdb is unverifiable without DNA. Germline CDR1 reads LGHDT; CDR2 reads YNNKEL (reference sequence). The CDR3 consists of 12 residues. The CDR3 spells CASGLLGREQYF.

V gene TRBV7-9 combines with J gene TRBJ2-7. CDR1 and CDR2 (germline): SEHNR, FQNEAQ (reference sequence). CDR3 length equals 13 residues. This CDR3 reads CASAQGRSYEQYF. Full variable domain (rest looked up from reference TRBV7-9 and TRBJ2-7): DTGVSQNPRHKITKRGQNVTFRCDPISEHNRLYWYRQTLGQGPEFLTYFQNEAQLEKSRLLSDRFSAERPKGSFSTLEIQRTEQGDSAMYLCASAQGRSYEQYFGPGTRLTVT.

The CDR3 reads CASSQDQGPGDGYTF. This rearrangement joins TRBV3-1 to TRBJ1-2; absent DNA, TCRdb's TRBD1 call cannot be checked. Germline V CDR1 and CDR2: LGHDT, YNNKEL (reference sequence). The CDR3 is 15 residues long.

The rearrangement uses TRBV19 and TRBJ1-1; TCRdb reports TRBD1, a call that lacks DNA to check it against. CDR1 LNHDA and CDR2 SQIVND come from the germline V gene (reference sequence). This CDR3 is built from 16 residues. The CDR3 loop is CASRNGQGRMNTEAFF.

This chain joins TRBV5-1 and TRBJ1-2. The CDR3 length is 13 residues. CDR1 and CDR2 from the germline V gene are SGHRS and YFSETQ. The CDR3 is CASSLSGNYGYTF.

The chain has TRBV5-1 and TRBJ1-2; the D call of TRBD1 rests on TCRdb alone, since no DNA is present to check it. This CDR3 is 14 amino acids long. Per germline, CDR1 SGHRS and CDR2 YFSETQ. CDR3: CASSPGQGSWGYTF.

The CDR3: CASMDRITEAFF. The chain couples TRBV6-6 to TRBJ1-1; TCRdb's D call, TRBD1, is unchecked because there is no DNA. Germline values: CDR1 MNHNY, CDR2 SVGAGI (reference sequence). The CDR3 has 12 amino acids.

The chain couples TRBV25-1 to TRBJ2-7; the D gene TCRdb calls, TRBD2, cannot be checked with no DNA. CDR1 and CDR2 (germline): MGHDK, SYGVNS. The CDR3 is 15 amino acids. CDR3: CASSDQGLSPYEQYF.